The clone carrying this T cell receptor (beta chain) was picked up many times. Germline is not matched at one junction end, which may reflect a read error. Diagnosis relied on clinical symptoms, serum thyroxine and TRAb, thyroid ultrasound and orbital computed tomography. These data belong to a study of T cells in Graves' hyperthyroidism and ophthalmopathy. The germline V gene encodes CDR1 SSHAT and CDR2 FNYEAQ (reference sequence). This CDR3 has 16 residues. The TCR beta CDR3 regions underwent amplification using RNA transcripts as the source. First-round RT-PCR targeting the TCR CDR3 was performed with the HTBI primer set. TCRdb called the multiplex PCR reads again in MiXCR, with one record for every CDR3 protein. The table lists 640,000 or so distinct CDR3 sequences, about 14% of them singletons.

Sequenced: blood. The clonotype was recovered from a woman aged 18 to 35 with Graves' ophthalmopathy. This chain joins TRBV7-7 and TRBJ2-2, with a tentative D call TRBD1 (6 bases). CDR3 coding DNA: TGTGCTAGCAGCTTAGGAATACAGGGATCTACCGGGGAGCTGTTTTTT. It specifies CASSLGIQGSTGELFF. Variable domain in full (rest from reference TRBV7-7 and TRBJ2-2): GAGVSQSPRYKVTKRGQDVTLRCDPISSHATLYWYQQALGQGPEFLTYFNYEAQPDKSGLPSDRFSAERPEGSISTLTIQRTEQRDSAMYRCASSLGIQGSTGELFFGEGSRLTVL.